This TCR beta chain is from a study of multiple sclerosis patients with progressive multifocal leukoencephalopathy. Germline V gene lookup returns CDR1 MNHNS and CDR2 SASEGT. The length of the CDR3 is 13 residues. V lost 6 bases to trimming and J lost 4 bases, with 11 bases between them. Regarding time point: before natalizumab initiation. Libraries were prepared by immunoSEQ multiplex PCR; TCRdb keeps only in-frame clonotypes and omits some of them. The data hold under 35,000 clones, with approximately 92% observed a single time. The sample was PBMCs. The TCR comes from a man under 40 with multiple sclerosis. The chain joins TRBV6-1 to TRBJ2-3; the D call may be TRBD1 or TRBD2 (5 bases each). The CDR3 DNA sequence: TGTGCCAGCAGGGACTTAGGGGCAGATACGCAGTATTTT. It codes for CASRDLGADTQYF.